Here is one T cell receptor beta chain with its context. Its antigen remains unknown. The sample is drawn from a study of CD8 T cells in Susac syndrome. RNA in amounts of roughly 0.5 to 1 ug was reverse transcribed with random hexamers. TCRdb reprocessed the immunoSEQ multiplex PCR reads via MiXCR and lists one record per CDR3 protein. The data show 65,000 to 95,000 distinct CDR3 sequences, with 94% seen just once and around 0.94% held by the top ten. Findings of the study overall: In total CD8+ repertoires, sixteen Susac-specific public clones were found, and in CD8+ TEMRA repertoires, roughly 5 were found. A relatively small number of individuals underwent TCR sequencing and HLA analysis.

The specimen was CD8+ T cells from PBMCs. The receptor was isolated from a human donor with Susac syndrome.

In DNA, the CDR3 is TGTGCCAGCACCTCCCCCGGGAACGAGCAGTACTTC. Translated: CASTSPGNEQYF. This chain uses TRBV12-3 or TRBV12-4 with TRBJ2-7; D might be TRBD2 (5 bases). With 7 bases removed from V and 5 bases from J, the gap between germline ends came to 12 bases. The CDR3 spans 12 residues.